Sequencing of this TCR beta chain was carried out in a study of T cell responses to AZD1222 COVID-19 vaccine (dated by TCRdb to about 2021). Study-level background: AZD1222 recipients given second doses at about 4 weeks or at about 12 weeks were pooled, since spike-specific TCR depth and breadth were not found to differ between the two schedules. TCR sequencing covered over 230 trial participants: roughly 200 given two doses of AZD1222 and 26 given two doses of MenACWY control vaccine. Trial participants were enrolled into age subgroups of 18-55, 56-69 and 70-plus years, which contained around 150, 28 and 57 TCR-sequenced participants, respectively. Beyond this particular receptor, the publication reports: After two AZD1222 doses, spike-specific TCR breadth and depth were significantly higher than at day 0 and than in MenACWY recipients. CD4 TCRs associated with the vaccine covered the entire spike protein, and the dominant responses were in regions 160-218 and 743-854. Most participants were white British and females outnumbered males, and the authors suggested that clonal diversity may have been underestimated. Reportedly, close to half of the unique spike-specific TCRs recognized epitopes lying outside the regions that are mutated in the B.1.351 and B.1.1.7 variants. Conclusions about previously exposed vaccinees are limited because only six or seven AZD1222 recipients were SARS-CoV-2 seropositive at baseline. The 56-69-year group was small, and its depth increase did not reach significance, likely because of low power. Because no samples from the day 14 peak response were available, repertoires could be characterized only after the peak T cell response.

This clone was counted between two and nine times. What antigen it recognizes has not been identified. Per-base quality was not reported, and no clone a single base away is much larger than it. The time point label of this sample denotes: baseline before first vaccination. The vaccinee samples were drawn from two UK trials, COV001 and COV002, one of which was a single-blind randomized controlled phase 2/3 trial testing AZD1222 (ChAdOx1 nCoV-19) in healthy adults. For TCRbeta chain sequencing, PBMC samples from trial participants were taken at day 0 and at day 28 after the second dose. There are 13 amino acids in the CDR3, from cysteine to phenylalanine inclusive. Of all the DNA, just the CDR3 is kept, 39 bases in frame from base 1. In the germline V gene, CDR1 corresponds to ENHRY and CDR2 to SYGVKD. V is shortened by 7 bases, J by 3 bases, and the region joining them spans 12 bases. The CDR3 regions of human TCRbeta chains were subjected to immunosequencing. The authors processed their data as follows. TCRs in the repertoires were compared against a reference library of SARS-CoV-2-specific TCRs that had been generated with the MIRA antigen-specificity platform. Breadth meant the fraction of unique TCRs that were SARS-CoV-2-associated, whereas depth meant the fraction of total T cells that were SARS-CoV-2-associated. Using the MIRA data, each spike-specific TCR was assigned both to the spike region to which the TCR was reactive and to a CD4 or CD8 class. Log10-transformed breadth and depth values were compared by one-way ANOVA with Sidak's multiple comparisons tests. The immuneACCESS repertoire file appears here via TCRdb, limited to in-frame rearrangements. These files lack a portion of the clones; in checked studies, under half of the deficit traces to unresolved V genes, and the cause of the others is not known. Clone size and V and J calls were adopted from that table, with D and trimming inferred from the DNA. In this sample the table shows over 95,000 clones, approximately 90% of which occur a single time. The top ten hold roughly an eighth of the sample.

The chain is made from TRBV10-3 and TRBJ1-2; TRBD1 might be the D gene, on 6 matching bases. The source material was peripheral blood, sampled on day 0 of AZD1222 vaccination. The TCR was taken from an adult in good health. The bases are TGTGCCATCAAAGGGGACACGGACTATGGCTACACCTTC. It translates to CAIKGDTDYGYTF.